The next 5 T cell receptor beta chains were all read from a single sample in a study of T cells in Graves' hyperthyroidism and ophthalmopathy. RNA transcripts provided the source from which TCR beta CDR3 regions were amplified. RT-PCR in the first round (using the HTBI primer set) targeted the TCR CDR3. One entry per CDR3 protein results from TCRdb running MiXCR on the multiplex PCR reads. The sample comprises about 500,000 distinct CDR3 sequences, more than 15% of which are singletons, and approximately 15% rests with the top ten. The sample was blood. The receptors originated from a woman in her late teens or twenties with Graves' ophthalmopathy.

The table lists this clonotype with many counts. The chain uses TRBV5-1 and TRBJ1-1; TRBD1 is a possible D gene (6 bases). The ends were cut back, 0 bases at V and 4 bases at J, with 10 bases in the middle. CDR3 length: 14 residues. Germline loops: CDR1 SGHRS, CDR2 YFSETQ. The CDR3: CASSLATGSTEAFF. The CDR3 region has the DNA TGCGCCAGCAGCTTGGCCACAGGGAGCACTGAAGCTTTCTTT. Full variable domain (rest looked up from reference TRBV5-1 and TRBJ1-1): KAGVTQTPRYLIKTRGQQVTLSCSPISGHRSVSWYQQTPGQGLQFLFEYFSETQRNKGNFPGRFSGRQFSNSRSEMNVSTLELGDSALYLCASSLATGSTEAFFGQGTRLTVV.

This clonotype was seen a few times. The chain employs TRBV5-4 and TRBJ1-4; D might be TRBD1 (6 bases). This CDR3 spans 14 amino acids. Trimming stripped 4 bases from V and 5 bases from J, with 12 bases between. CDR1 is SGHNT, CDR2 YYREEE, per germline (reference sequence). CDR3 in DNA: TGTGCCAGCAGCCAAGACAGGACGAATGAAAAACTGTTTTTT. It codes for CASSQDRTNEKLFF. The full variable domain, its missing parts supplied by reference TRBV5-4 and TRBJ1-4, is ETGVTQSPTHLIKTRGQQVTLRCSSQSGHNTVSWYQQALGQGPQFIFQYYREEENGRGNFPPRFSGLQFPNYSSELNVNALELDDSALYLCASSQDRTNEKLFFGSGTQLSVL.

The chain joins TRBV20-1 to TRBJ1-5, with TRBD1 matching 7 bases. The CDR3 totals 17 residues. The V gene end was trimmed by 0 bases and the J gene end by 2 bases; junction bases not matched to a gene: 10. The germline V gene encodes CDR1 DFQATT and CDR2 SNEGSKA (reference sequence). The CDR3 coding sequence is TGCAGTGCTAGAGATCGGTTAGGGGGCGGTCGCAATCAGCCCCAGCATTTT. Amino acid sequence: CSARDRLGGGRNQPQHF.

V and J are TRBV5-1 and TRBJ2-7; no reliable D call. Trimming pared 1 base from V and 6 bases from J, leaving 20 bases between. Germline V lookup: CDR1 SGHRS, CDR2 YFSETQ. This CDR3 has 16 residues. CDR3 nucleotide sequence: TGCGCCAGCAGCTTGTTTTCCGCCGACCCACGGGCCGAGCAGTACTTC. The encoded protein is CASSLFSADPRAEQYF.

For the CDR3, the DNA is TGTGCCAGCAGCTCACAGCCACCGAACACTGAAGCTTTCTTT. This sequence encodes CASSSQPPNTEAFF. The rearrangement uses TRBV7-9 and TRBJ1-1, with unresolved D. Germline CDR1 reads SEHNR; CDR2 reads FQNEAQ (reference sequence). Trimming removed 4 bases from V and 1 base from J, with 10 bases in between. CDR3 size: 14 residues.